A selection of T cell receptor beta chains follows, all from one sample in a study of control samples from healthy donors and cancer patients. Method: immunoSEQ multiplex PCR; TCRdb's copy keeps in-frame clones and lacks some. Among some 57,000 clones listed, 90% to 95% were seen once. The sample consisted of blood. The origin of the receptors is a man aged 25-45 years in good health. Both conserved end residues are part of each CDR3. A D gene is named only where the DNA matches it firmly. Expanded clones are given a class, and other clones once, few, many or no size at all.

NA	TRBV7-8	TRBD1	TRBJ2-5	TGTGCCAGCAGCTCGCTGACAGGGAAAGAGACCCAGTACTTC	CASSSLTGKETQYF
NA	TRBV7-3	NA	TRBJ2-1	TGTGCCAGCAGCTACTATGGCGGGAATGAGCAGTTCTTC	CASSYYGGNEQFF
NA	TRBV12-3/TRBV12-4	NA	TRBJ1-1	TGTGCCAGCCTCTTACTAGGGGGATATGAAGCTTTCTTT	CASLLLGGYEAFF
few	TRBV9	NA	TRBJ2-5	TGTGCCAGCAGCATCAGGGGCCAAGAGACCCAGTACTTC	CASSIRGQETQYF
few	TRBV5-6	TRBD1	TRBJ2-5	TGTGCCAGCAGCTTGAGGACAGGGCGCTACCAAGAGACCCAGTACTTC	CASSLRTGRYQETQYF
NA	TRBV11-2	NA	TRBJ1-6	TGTGCCAGCAGCTTAGGAGCAGCGGATTCACCCCTCCACTTT	CASSLGAADSPLHF
once	TRBV7-3	NA	TRBJ2-1	TGTGCCAGCAGCTCTCCTCCCCTCGGTGAGCAGTTCTTC	CASSSPPLGEQFF
NA	TRBV9	NA	TRBJ1-6	TGTGCCAGCAGCCCGGATTATCGGAATTCACCCCTCCACTTT	CASSPDYRNSPLHF
NA	TRBV30	NA	TRBJ1-3	TGTGCCTGGAGGGGGACCCTACCTGGAAACACCATATATTTT	CAWRGTLPGNTIYF
NA	TRBV27	TRBD1	TRBJ1-2	TGTGCCAGCAGGACTTGGGCGGGGACAGGGATAAACTATGGCTACACCTTC	CASRTWAGTGINYGYTF
NA	TRBV3-1/TRBV3-2	TRBD2	TRBJ2-3	TGTGCCAGCAGCCAGGGACTAGCGGGAGAGAGGGGCACAGATACGCAGTATTTT	CASSQGLAGERGTDTQYF
NA	TRBV28	NA	TRBJ2-2	TGTGCCACCTCCCCGGGACAGAACACCGGGGAGCTGTTTTTT	CATSPGQNTGELFF
NA	TRBV7-8	NA	TRBJ2-5	TGTGCCAGCACCCAGATGGGTCGGCGGTTCCAAGAGACCCAGTACTTC	CASTQMGRRFQETQYF
NA	TRBV7-3	TRBD1	TRBJ1-5	TGTGCCAGCAGCGTAAGTGGACAGGGTGGTAACCAGCCCCAGCATTTT	CASSVSGQGGNQPQHF
NA	TRBV7-9	NA	TRBJ1-2	TGTGCCAGCAGCCGGGATAGCGGAGGCTACACCTTC	CASSRDSGGYTF
few	TRBV6-2/TRBV6-3	TRBD2	TRBJ2-2	TGTGCCAGCAGTTACGGGACTAGCGACACCGGGGAGCTGTTTTTT	CASSYGTSDTGELFF
few	TRBV4-1	TRBD2	TRBJ2-1	TGCGCCAGCAGTGGGAGGACTAGCGGGAGGGGCAATGAGCAGTTCTTC	CASSGRTSGRGNEQFF
NA	TRBV28	NA	TRBJ2-2	TGTGCCAGCAGCCCCTCAGGGGTGGGGGTTCGGAACACCGGGGAGCTGTTTTTT	CASSPSGVGVRNTGELFF
NA	TRBV5-4	TRBD2	TRBJ2-1	TGTGCCAGCAGCACAGCGGGACTACGAGACAATGAGCAGTTCTTC	CASSTAGLRDNEQFF
NA	TRBV7-9	TRBD1	TRBJ1-2	TGTGCCAGCAGCTCCGGACAGGGCATCTATGGCTACACCTTC	CASSSGQGIYGYTF
NA	TRBV27	NA	TRBJ2-1	TGTGCCAGCAGGTCCGAAATGGAGGCAAATGAGCAGTTCTTC	CASRSEMEANEQFF
NA	TRBV2	NA	TRBJ1-1	TGTGCCAGCAGTGAAGTGGGGGGGCCAGACACTGAAGCTTTCTTT	CASSEVGGPDTEAFF
NA	TRBV30	NA	TRBJ2-2	TGTGCCACGGGTGACACCGGGGAGCTGTTTTTT	CATGDTGELFF
NA	TRBV7-6	NA	TRBJ2-1	TGTGCCAGCAGCTTACAGCCTTCCTACAATGAGCAGTTCTTC	CASSLQPSYNEQFF
NA	TRBV3-1/TRBV3-2	NA	TRBJ2-5	TGTGCCAGCAGCCAAGATTTACTCCGGTCAGAACAAGAGACCCAGTACTTC	CASSQDLLRSEQETQYF
NA	TRBV28	NA	TRBJ1-3	TGTGCCAGCAGGACAGAAGGAAACACCATATATTTT	CASRTEGNTIYF
NA	TRBV6-1	NA	TRBJ1-5	TGTGCCAGCAGTGACAGGGGAATACGGCCCCAGCATTTT	CASSDRGIRPQHF
NA	TRBV4-3	NA	TRBJ2-7	TGCGCCAGCAGCCAAGACGAGAATAACGAGCAGTACTTC	CASSQDENNEQYF
NA	TRBV3-1/TRBV3-2	TRBD1	TRBJ1-2	TGTGCCAGCAGCGACAGGGGGTCCAACTATGGCTACACCTTC	CASSDRGSNYGYTF
NA	TRBV15	NA	TRBJ1-4	TGTGCCACCAGCCGCGGGGAATACTTAAATGAAAAACTGTTTTTT	CATSRGEYLNEKLFF
NA	TRBV29-1	NA	TRBJ2-7	TGCAGCGTGCGAGTCACGACCACCTACGAGCAGTACTTC	CSVRVTTTYEQYF
NA	TRBV6-4	TRBD2	TRBJ2-1	TGTGCCAGCAGTGAGCGGGAGTACAATGAGCAGTTCTTC	CASSEREYNEQFF
NA	TRBV11-3	NA	TRBJ2-1	TGTGCCAGCAGCCCAGGGGTACTCAATGAGCAGTTCTTC	CASSPGVLNEQFF
NA	TRBV27	TRBD2	TRBJ2-3	TGTGCCAGCAGTTTATTAGCGGGAGGCACAGATACGCAGTATTTT	CASSLLAGGTDTQYF
NA	TRBV11-2	TRBD1	TRBJ1-4	TGTGCCAGCAGCTCGGACAGGGAAAAACTGTTTTTT	CASSSDREKLFF
NA	TRBV6-6	TRBD2	TRBJ2-1	TGTGCCAGCAGTTTCCTAGCGGGAGGGCCGGGTGAGCAGTTCTTC	CASSFLAGGPGEQFF
once	TRBV9	NA	TRBJ1-1	TGTGCCAGCAGCCGGAGGGAAAACACTGAAGCTTTCTTT	CASSRRENTEAFF
NA	TRBV7-3	TRBD1	TRBJ2-1	TGTGCCAGCAGCCCAACACCGGGACAGCATTACAATGAGCAGTTCTTC	CASSPTPGQHYNEQFF
NA	TRBV5-6	NA	TRBJ2-7	TGTGCCAGCAGCTTGGGGAGCTCCTACGAGCAGTACTTC	CASSLGSSYEQYF
NA	TRBV18	TRBD1	TRBJ1-2	TGTGCCAGCTCCCTGGGAGGACAGGGGGCTAACTATGGCTACACCTTC	CASSLGGQGANYGYTF
NA	TRBV9	TRBD2	TRBJ2-1	TGTGCCAGCAGCCTAGCGGGAGGCCTCTCCTACAATGAGCAGTTCTTC	CASSLAGGLSYNEQFF
NA	TRBV6-2/TRBV6-3	TRBD2	TRBJ2-2	TGTGCCAGCAGTGACACTAGCGGCGCGAACACCGGGGAGCTGTTTTTT	CASSDTSGANTGELFF
NA	TRBV11-1	NA	TRBJ2-5	TGTGCCAGCAACCAAGGTGCTGAGCCAGGAGAGACCCAGTACTTC	CASNQGAEPGETQYF
NA	TRBV6-5	TRBD2	TRBJ2-2	TGTGCCAGCAGTTACAAGGGAGGGCCCGGGGAGCTGTTTTTT	CASSYKGGPGELFF
few	TRBV7-9	NA	TRBJ2-7	TGTGCCAGCAGCTCGGGTCCGGAGGACGAGCAGTACTTC	CASSSGPEDEQYF
NA	TRBV15	NA	TRBJ1-5	TGTGCCACCAGCAGAGATAGGGGGGAAGGTCTCAATCAGCCCCAGCATTTT	CATSRDRGEGLNQPQHF
NA	TRBV10-3	NA	TRBJ2-3	TGTGCCATCAGTGAGGACTCGAGCACAGATACGCAGTATTTT	CAISEDSSTDTQYF
NA	TRBV4-1	NA	TRBJ2-2	TGCGCCAGCAGCCAAATCGGCGGGGAGCTGTTTTTT	CASSQIGGELFF